The clone carrying this T cell receptor (beta chain) was seen many times. Its antigen is as yet unknown. The data were taken from a study of identical twins. Study results and caveats: Among monozygotic twins, out-of-frame TCR alpha sharing exceeded what models predicted.

Using its own MiXCR run on the 5' RACE reads, TCRdb lists one record per CDR3 protein. The sample has around 960,000 distinct CDR3 sequences; about 12% are singletons. The CDR3 length is 15 residues. V dropped 0 bases and J dropped 0 bases, with 7 bases sitting between them. The germline gives CDR1 SGHRS, CDR2 YFSETQ. The same specimen was also included in a second study, on yellow fever vaccine responses in identical twins. That source reports: Twins' T cell vaccine responses reportedly looked partly convergent, partly personalized.

The sequenced material came from PBMCs. The sequence was collected from a woman under 30 in good health. The J gene is TRBJ1-3, the V gene TRBV5-1, with no clear D. Here the CDR3 DNA reads TGCGCCAGCAGCTTGGATTGGGGCTCTGGAAACACCATATATTTT. Translation: CASSLDWGSGNTIYF.